These 9 T cell receptor beta chains share one sample of origin, sequenced in a study of cytomegalovirus exposure and HLA in healthy donors. Sequencing was performed with immunoSEQ multiplex PCR; in TCRdb, only in-frame clones are kept and a portion is missing. The repertoire holds hundreds of thousands of clones, roughly 83% seen once, with about 14% in the top ten. Material: PBMCs. The receptors were gathered from a woman in her thirties in good health and CMV-seropositive.

The chain employs TRBV19 and TRBJ1-2; tentative D call: TRBD1 (5 bases). V was shortened by 9 bases and J by 8 bases, with 10 bases between the two germline ends. Germline CDR1 LNHDA, CDR2 SQIVND (reference sequence). The CDR3 consists of 10 residues. The CDR3 nucleotides are TGTGCCAGCCGCACAGGAGGCTACACCTTC. It translates to CASRTGGYTF.

V and J are TRBV7-2 and TRBJ2-7; D gene unclear. This CDR3 has 13 amino acids. Trimming removed 0 bases at V and 0 bases at J, with 3 bases between. Germline V lookup: CDR1 SGHTA, CDR2 FQGNSA. The CDR3 spells CASSLASSYEQYF. For the CDR3, the DNA is TGTGCCAGCAGCTTAGCAAGCTCCTACGAGCAGTACTTC. Full variable domain (remainder filled in from reference TRBV7-2 and TRBJ2-7): GAGVSQSPSNKVTEKGKDVELRCDPISGHTALYWYRQSLGQGLEFLIYFQGNSAPDKSGLPSDRFSAERTGGSVSTLTIQRTQQEDSAVYLCASSLASSYEQYFGPGTRLTVT.

This chain connects TRBV28 to TRBJ2-7; D may be TRBD2 (5 bases). Looked up from germline, CDR1 is MDHEN and CDR2 is SYDVKM. V was cut by 8 bases and J by 3 bases, with 11 bases left in between. This CDR3 comprises 12 residues. The CDR3 loop is CASSRGLYEQYF. CDR3 nucleotides: TGTGCCAGCTCGAGAGGGCTCTACGAGCAGTACTTC. Using reference TRBV28 and TRBJ2-7 for the parts outside the CDR3, the full variable domain is DVKVTQSSRYLVKRTGEKVFLECVQDMDHENMFWYRQDPGLGLRLIYFSYDVKMKEKGDIPEGYSVSREKKERFSLILESASTNQTSMYLCASSRGLYEQYFGPGTRLTVT.

This chain joins TRBV7-9 and TRBJ2-1, with 13 bases fitting TRBD2. Losses at the gene ends were 3 bases for V and 3 bases for J; bases not matched to a gene: 8. Looked up from germline, CDR1 is SEHNR and CDR2 is FQNEAQ (reference sequence). This CDR3 spans 18 amino acids. The CDR3 DNA is TGTGCCAGCAGCTTGAGACTAGCGGGAGGAGGATACTACAATGAGCAGTTCTTC. It yields the protein CASSLRLAGGGYYNEQFF.

The chain links TRBV27 to TRBJ2-3; D is perhaps TRBD1 (5 bases). This CDR3 is built from 14 residues. Germline CDR1 MNHEY, CDR2 SMNVEV (reference sequence). The ends were cut back, 5 bases at V and 2 bases at J, with 11 bases in the middle. CDR3 DNA: TGTGCCAGCAGTGTTCAGGGATACACAGATACGCAGTATTTT. It encodes CASSVQGYTDTQYF.

CDR3 protein: CASSLFGGENTEAFF. CDR3 DNA sequence: TGTGCCAGTAGTTTATTTGGGGGCGAGAACACTGAAGCTTTCTTT. The chain couples TRBV19 to TRBJ1-1, with TRBD1 as a possible D gene (6 bases). Germline values: CDR1 LNHDA, CDR2 SQIVND (reference sequence). Trimming shortened V by 5 bases and J by 1 base, and 14 bases separated the two germline ends. The CDR3 runs to 15 residues.

The chain couples TRBV13 to TRBJ2-7, with D tentatively TRBD1 (6 bases). The CDR3 runs 15 residues. Germline V lookup: CDR1 PRHDT, CDR2 FYEKMQ (reference sequence). Trimming took 6 bases from V and 6 from J, leaving 21 bases between them. The chain's CDR3 is CASSFWVRGYSEQYF. In DNA, the CDR3 is TGTGCCAGCAGTTTCTGGGTCAGGGGTTATTCCGAGCAGTACTTC.

The chain joins TRBV29-1 to TRBJ2-7; 10 positions match TRBD1. CDR1 and CDR2 (germline): SQVTM, ANQGSEA. Unmatched junction bases numbered 9, after V lost 4 bases and J lost 6 bases. This CDR3 spans 14 amino acids. CDR3 region: CSVGDRGRRGEQYF. CDR3 coding DNA: TGCAGCGTTGGTGACAGGGGGCGCAGAGGCGAGCAGTACTTC.

Here the CDR3 DNA reads TGTGCCTGGAGGGCGCGGGGTATCAGCAATCAGCCCCAGCATTTT. Residues: CAWRARGISNQPQHF. The chain couples TRBV30 to TRBJ1-5; D gene uncertain. The CDR3 runs 15 residues. The V gene's germline CDR1 is GTSNPN and CDR2 SVGIG (reference sequence). Trimming pared 3 bases from V and 1 base from J, leaving 13 bases between.